Listed below are T cell receptor beta chains from one sample, sequenced in a study of CD8 T cells in ankylosing spondylitis. TCRdb reprocessed the 5' RACE reads with MiXCR, giving one entry per CDR3 protein. There are 200,000 to 250,000 distinct CDR3 sequences in the sample; roughly a tenth occur only once, and about 3% lies in the top ten. The sample was blood, either unsorted or a sorted T cell fraction (not recorded which). The receptors stem from a male donor with ankylosing spondylitis or in good health (not recorded which). The conserved cysteine and the conserved F or W are not part of the CDR3 here. Size is omitted from some rows. Given values are once, few, many or a class for expanded clones.

TRBV10-3	TRBJ1-1	many	AISAAGGMRQGTEAF
TRBV10-2	TRBJ2-1	.	ASRKGASGVSYNEQF
TRBV29-1	TRBJ2-5	.	SVTPLGDRETQY
TRBV3-1	TRBJ2-1	many	ASDYGTRGHEQF
TRBV3-1	TRBJ2-1	many	ASSHPGSGLGHSYNEQF
TRBV10-2	TRBJ1-1	many	ASSEQGGTEAF
TRBV29-1	TRBJ1-2	many	SVPRGVDGYT
TRBV12-3/TRBV12-4	TRBJ2-6	many	ASSLGPAGANVLT
TRBV9	TRBJ2-7	many	ASSVEAGPPGEQY
TRBV9	TRBJ2-4	once	VSSSGQGGNIQY
TRBV11-3	TRBJ2-3	.	ASSPPGRSTDTQY
TRBV6-1	TRBJ1-2	.	ASTQDRHYGYT
TRBV13	TRBJ2-1	many	ASSSESGGARNEQF
TRBV7-9	TRBJ1-1	.	ASSSRSNTEAF
TRBV14	TRBJ1-5	.	ASSQGQGRNQPQH
TRBV20-1	TRBJ2-1	many	SASMPGGPNRNEQF
TRBV20-1	TRBJ2-3	few	SAYPPDRIADTQY
TRBV27	TRBJ2-5	few	ASSLTGIRETQY
TRBV12-3/TRBV12-4	TRBJ1-2	many	ASDETGQGGDGYT
TRBV7-6	TRBJ2-1	many	ASSLGSGNYNEQF
TRBV12-3/TRBV12-4	TRBJ1-2	many	ASSLMTGGKDGYT
TRBV15	TRBJ1-4	.	ATSKRYEAKLF
TRBV10-3	TRBJ2-1	many	AIRYSHEQF